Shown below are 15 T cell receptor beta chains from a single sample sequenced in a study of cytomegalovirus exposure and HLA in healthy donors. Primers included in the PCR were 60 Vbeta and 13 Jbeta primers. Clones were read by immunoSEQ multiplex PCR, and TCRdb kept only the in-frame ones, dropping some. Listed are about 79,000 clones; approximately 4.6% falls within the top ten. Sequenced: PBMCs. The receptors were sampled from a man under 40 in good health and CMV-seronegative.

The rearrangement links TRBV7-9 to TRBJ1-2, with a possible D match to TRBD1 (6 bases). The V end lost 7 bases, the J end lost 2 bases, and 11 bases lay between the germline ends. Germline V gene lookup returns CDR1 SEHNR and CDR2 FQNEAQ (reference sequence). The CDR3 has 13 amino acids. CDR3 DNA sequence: TGTGCCAGCAATCTAAGGGGGAACTATGGCTACACCTTC. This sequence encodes CASNLRGNYGYTF. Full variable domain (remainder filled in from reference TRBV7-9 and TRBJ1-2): DTGVSQNPRHKITKRGQNVTFRCDPISEHNRLYWYRQTLGQGPEFLTYFQNEAQLEKSRLLSDRFSAERPKGSFSTLEIQRTEQGDSAMYLCASNLRGNYGYTFGSGTRLTVV.

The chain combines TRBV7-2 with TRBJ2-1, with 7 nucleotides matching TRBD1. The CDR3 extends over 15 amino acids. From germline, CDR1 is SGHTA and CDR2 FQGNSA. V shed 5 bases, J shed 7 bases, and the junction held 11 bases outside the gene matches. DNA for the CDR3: TGTGCCAGCAGCCCCGCGACAGGGCCAAGGAATGAGCAGTTCTTC. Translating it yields CASSPATGPRNEQFF.

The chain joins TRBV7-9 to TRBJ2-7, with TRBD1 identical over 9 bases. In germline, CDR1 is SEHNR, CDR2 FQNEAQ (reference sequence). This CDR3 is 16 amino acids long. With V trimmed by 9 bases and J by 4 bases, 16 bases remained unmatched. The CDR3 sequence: CASSIEGQGKGYEQYF. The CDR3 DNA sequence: TGTGCCAGTTCGATAGAGGGACAGGGAAAGGGGTACGAGCAGTACTTC.

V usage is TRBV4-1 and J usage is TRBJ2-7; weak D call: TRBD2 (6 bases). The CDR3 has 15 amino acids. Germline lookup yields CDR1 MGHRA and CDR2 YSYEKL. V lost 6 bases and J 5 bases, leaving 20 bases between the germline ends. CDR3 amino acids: CASRPGAGKRDEQYF. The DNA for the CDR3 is TGCGCCAGCAGGCCGGGTGCGGGGAAAAGGGACGAGCAGTACTTC.

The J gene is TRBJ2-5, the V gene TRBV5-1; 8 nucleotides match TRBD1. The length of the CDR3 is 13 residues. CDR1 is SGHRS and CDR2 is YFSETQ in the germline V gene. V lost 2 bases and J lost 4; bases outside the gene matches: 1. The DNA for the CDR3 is TGCGCCAGCAGCTTTGACAGGGGAGAGACCCAGTACTTC. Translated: CASSFDRGETQYF.

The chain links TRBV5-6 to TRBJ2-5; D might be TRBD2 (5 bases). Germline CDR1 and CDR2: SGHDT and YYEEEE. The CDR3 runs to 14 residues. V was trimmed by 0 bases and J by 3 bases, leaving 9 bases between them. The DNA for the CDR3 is TGTGCCAGCAGCTTGGTGATCGGGGAAGAGACCCAGTACTTC. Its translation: CASSLVIGEETQYF. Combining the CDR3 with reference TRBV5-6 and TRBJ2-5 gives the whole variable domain DAGVTQSPTHLIKTRGQQVTLRCSPKSGHDTVSWYQQALGQGPQFIFQYYEEEERQRGNFPDRFSGHQFPNYSSELNVNALLLGDSALYLCASSLVIGEETQYFGPGTRLLVL.

As DNA, the CDR3 is TGCGCCAGCAGCCCCACCCGACAGGGAGCCTACGAGCAGTACTTC. This gives the protein CASSPTRQGAYEQYF. The chain has TRBV5-1 and TRBJ2-7, with 7 positions matching TRBD1. This CDR3 has 15 residues. Germline CDR1 SGHRS, CDR2 YFSETQ. Trimming at V came to 4 bases and at J to 2 bases, leaving 9 bases not matched to a gene. Together with reference TRBV5-1 and TRBJ2-7, the CDR3 gives the full variable domain: KAGVTQTPRYLIKTRGQQVTLSCSPISGHRSVSWYQQTPGQGLQFLFEYFSETQRNKGNFPGRFSGRQFSNSRSEMNVSTLELGDSALYLCASSPTRQGAYEQYFGPGTRLTVT.

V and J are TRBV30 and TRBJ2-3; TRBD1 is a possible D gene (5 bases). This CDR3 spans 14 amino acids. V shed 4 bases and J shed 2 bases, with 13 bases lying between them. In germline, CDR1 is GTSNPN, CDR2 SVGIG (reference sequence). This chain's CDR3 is CAWMQGFSTDTQYF. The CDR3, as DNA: TGTGCCTGGATGCAGGGATTCTCCACAGATACGCAGTATTTT. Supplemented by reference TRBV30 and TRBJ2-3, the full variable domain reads SQTIHQWPATLVQPVGSPLSLECTVEGTSNPNLYWYRQAAGRGLQLLFYSVGIGQISSEVPQNLSASRPQDRQFILSSKKLLLSDSGFYLCAWMQGFSTDTQYFGPGTRLTVL.

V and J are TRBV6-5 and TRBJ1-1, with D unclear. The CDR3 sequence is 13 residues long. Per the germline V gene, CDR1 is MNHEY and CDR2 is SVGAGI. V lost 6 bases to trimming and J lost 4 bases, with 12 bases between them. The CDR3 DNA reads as TGTGCCAGCAGCCCCACCTTGAGCACTGAAGCTTTCTTT. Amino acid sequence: CASSPTLSTEAFF.

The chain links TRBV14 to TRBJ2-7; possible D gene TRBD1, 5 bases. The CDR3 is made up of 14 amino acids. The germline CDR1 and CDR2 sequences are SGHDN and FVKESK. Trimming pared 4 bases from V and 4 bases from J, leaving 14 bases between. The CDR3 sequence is CASSLLDSVYEQYF. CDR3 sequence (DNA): TGTGCCAGCAGCCTCCTCGACAGCGTGTACGAGCAGTACTTC.

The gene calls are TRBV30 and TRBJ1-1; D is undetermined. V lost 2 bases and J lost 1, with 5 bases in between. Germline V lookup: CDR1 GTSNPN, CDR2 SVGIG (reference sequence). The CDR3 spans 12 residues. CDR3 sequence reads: CAWSPSNTEAFF. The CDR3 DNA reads TGTGCCTGGAGTCCCTCGAACACTGAAGCTTTCTTT. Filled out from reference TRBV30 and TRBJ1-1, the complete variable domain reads SQTIHQWPATLVQPVGSPLSLECTVEGTSNPNLYWYRQAAGRGLQLLFYSVGIGQISSEVPQNLSASRPQDRQFILSSKKLLLSDSGFYLCAWSPSNTEAFFGQGTRLTVV.

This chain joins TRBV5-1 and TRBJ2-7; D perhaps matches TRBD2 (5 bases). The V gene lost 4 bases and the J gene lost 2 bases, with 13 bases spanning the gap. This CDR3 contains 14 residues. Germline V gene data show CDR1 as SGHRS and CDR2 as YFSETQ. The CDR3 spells CASSPRTGTYEQYF. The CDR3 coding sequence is TGCGCCAGCAGCCCTAGGACGGGAACCTACGAGCAGTACTTC.

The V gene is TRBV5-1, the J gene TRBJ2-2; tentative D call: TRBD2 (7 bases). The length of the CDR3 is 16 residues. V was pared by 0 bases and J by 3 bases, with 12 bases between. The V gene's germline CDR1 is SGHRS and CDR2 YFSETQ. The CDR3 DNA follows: TGCGCCAGCAGCTTGGAGGGCGGGGGCTACACCGGGGAGCTGTTTTTT. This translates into CASSLEGGGYTGELFF.

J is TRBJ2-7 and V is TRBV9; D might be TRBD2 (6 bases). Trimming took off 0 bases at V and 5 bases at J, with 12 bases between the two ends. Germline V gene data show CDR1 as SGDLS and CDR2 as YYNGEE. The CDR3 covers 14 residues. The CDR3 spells CASSVDGRGDEQYF. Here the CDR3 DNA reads TGTGCCAGCAGCGTAGATGGGCGGGGAGACGAGCAGTACTTC.

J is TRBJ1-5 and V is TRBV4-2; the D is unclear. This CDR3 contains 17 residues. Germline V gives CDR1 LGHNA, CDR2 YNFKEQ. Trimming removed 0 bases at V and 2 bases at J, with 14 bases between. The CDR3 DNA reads TGTGCCAGCAGCCAAGACCTGAGGCCAGATGGCAATCAGCCCCAGCATTTT. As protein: CASSQDLRPDGNQPQHF.